This T cell receptor beta chain was captured by sequencing in a study of T-cell memory formation after mild COVID-19. TCRdb called the 5' RACE reads again in MiXCR, with one record for every CDR3 protein. The sample has roughly 250,000 distinct CDR3 sequences, about 17% seen once. With regard to this clonotype: Its antigen is unidentified.

This CDR3 is 15 amino acids long. CDR1 and CDR2 (germline): MNHEY, SVGEGT. V lost 6 bases and J 1 base, leaving 13 bases between the germline ends. Study-wide findings and caveats: Contracting clones, day 15 to 85, had balanced CD4/CD8, and later expanders favored CD4+. For contracting clones, CD4+ ones sat mainly in CM and EM, CD8+ in EMRA. Second-wave clones peaking on day 37 lacked confirmed SARS-CoV-2 specificity.

V and J are TRBV6-2 or TRBV6-3 and TRBJ1-5; D not certain. The origin of this receptor is a man in his late teens or twenties who had mild COVID-19 (a few samples of this study predate the infection). Cell type and time point are not known. Specimen: PBMCs or a T cell subset sorted from them (not recorded which). DNA for the CDR3: TGTGCCAGCAGCCGTTTCCTTGTGAGCAATCAGCCCCAGCATTTT. This sequence encodes CASSRFLVSNQPQHF.